The T cell receptor beta chain described here comes from a study of blood T cell repertoires in COVID-19 (dated by TCRdb to 2020 to 2021). Background on the whole study: Samples covering the acute and convalescent phases of COVID-19 were provided by collaborators in the United States, Italy and Spain. The prospective study material was composed of cDNA or gDNA derived from T cells, B-cell-depleted T cells, or PBMCs. The dataset comprised deeply sampled blood TCRbeta repertoires from subjects exposed to, actively infected with, or recovered from COVID-19. A freely available public database, intended as a resource for researchers studying the immune response to SARS-CoV-2, is where the repertoires were released. Samples were obtained from the ongoing ImmuneRACE study (first 160 participants) and from roughly 1,300 subjects provided by 6 global collaborators. Sample metadata almost always included a de-identified subject ID, COVID-19 status, age in years and sex. Where HLA class I and class II types were available, the types were taken from metadata supplied by the sample provider, not from assay-based typing. What the research found in general, with its limitations: The amount of clinical and demographic metadata varied by source and participant and was provided uncurated.

CDR1 is given as KGHSH and CDR2 as LQKENI, both from the germline V gene. Deletion took 5 bases off V and 0 bases off J, with a span of 14 bases between the germline ends. The CDR3, from cysteine to phenylalanine, totals 17 residues. The read is trimmed to its CDR3 DNA, 51 bases read in frame from base 1. One collaborating source in Seattle enrolled patients while the patients were actively infected and followed the patients over time throughout the course of disease. Whole blood was collected in K2EDTA tubes by collaborating institutions according to the institutions' own protocols. For TCRbeta analysis, collaborators shipped samples in one of three forms: frozen whole blood, isolated PBMCs, or DNA extracted from either of those sample types. TCRbeta CDR3 regions were amplified from genomic DNA by means of the immunoSEQ Assay, a bias-controlled multiplex PCR. As for the authors' bioinformatics: Nucleated cell counts per sample were estimated from amplification of reference gene primers within the assay. To quantify the absolute abundance of each unique TCRbeta CDR3 rearrangement, sequence reads were collapsed and filtered. For each sample, productive Simpson clonality was calculated by taking the square root of Simpson's diversity index across productive rearrangements. Entries here come from immuneACCESS through TCRdb and include only in-frame sequences with V and J called. Some clones fail to appear in such tables; in the studies checked, an unresolved V gene covers under half of the shortfall, and the cause of the remainder is unknown. V and J calls and clone size are given by that table; D and trimming were obtained from the DNA. For this sample there are more than 350,000 clones; more than 80% appear just once. Of the sample, approximately 3% is held by the ten largest clones.

Details on this clone: It lacks a known antigen. Base quality data are lacking; no much larger clone is found one base away.

The chain is encoded by TRBV18 joined to TRBJ2-6; no D gene call is confident. This sequence originates from a woman aged 25 to 45 with COVID-19, enrolled during active disease. Sequenced material: peripheral blood. The DNA sequence follows: TGTGCCAGCTCAATCCGCACAGCCCTCTCTGGGGCCAACGTCCTGACTTTC. Its translation reads: CASSIRTALSGANVLTF.